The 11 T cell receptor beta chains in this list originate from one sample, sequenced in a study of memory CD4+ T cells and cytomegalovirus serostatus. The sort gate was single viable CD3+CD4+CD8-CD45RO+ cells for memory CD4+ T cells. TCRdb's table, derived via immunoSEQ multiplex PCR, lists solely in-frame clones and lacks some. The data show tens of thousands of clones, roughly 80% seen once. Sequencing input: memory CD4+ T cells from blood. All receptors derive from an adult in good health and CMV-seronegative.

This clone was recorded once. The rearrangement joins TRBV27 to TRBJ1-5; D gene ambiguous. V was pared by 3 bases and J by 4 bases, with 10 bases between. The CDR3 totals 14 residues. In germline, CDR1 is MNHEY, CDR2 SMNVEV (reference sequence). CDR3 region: CASSFYRNNQPQHF. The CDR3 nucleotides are TGTGCCAGCAGTTTCTACCGAAATAATCAGCCCCAGCATTTT.

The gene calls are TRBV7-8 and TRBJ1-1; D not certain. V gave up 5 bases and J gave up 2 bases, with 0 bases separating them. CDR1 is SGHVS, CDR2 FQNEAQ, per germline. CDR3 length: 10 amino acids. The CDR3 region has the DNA TGTGCCAGCAGCAACACTGAAGCTTTCTTT. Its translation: CASSNTEAFF.

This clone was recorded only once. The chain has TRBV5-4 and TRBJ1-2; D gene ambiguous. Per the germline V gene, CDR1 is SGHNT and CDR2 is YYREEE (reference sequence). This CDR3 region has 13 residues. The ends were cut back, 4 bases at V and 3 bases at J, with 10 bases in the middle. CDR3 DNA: TGTGCCAGCAGCCTCACAGAGGACTATGGCTACACCTTC. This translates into CASSLTEDYGYTF.

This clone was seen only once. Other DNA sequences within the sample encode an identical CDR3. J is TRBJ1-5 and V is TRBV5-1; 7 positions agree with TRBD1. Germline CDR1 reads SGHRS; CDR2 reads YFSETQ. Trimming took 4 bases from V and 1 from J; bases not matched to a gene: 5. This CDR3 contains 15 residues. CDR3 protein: CASSLQGGSNQPQHF. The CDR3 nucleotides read TGCGCCAGCAGCCTGCAGGGGGGAAGCAATCAGCCCCAGCATTTT. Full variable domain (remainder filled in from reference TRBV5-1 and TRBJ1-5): KAGVTQTPRYLIKTRGQQVTLSCSPISGHRSVSWYQQTPGQGLQFLFEYFSETQRNKGNFPGRFSGRQFSNSRSEMNVSTLELGDSALYLCASSLQGGSNQPQHFGDGTRLSIL.

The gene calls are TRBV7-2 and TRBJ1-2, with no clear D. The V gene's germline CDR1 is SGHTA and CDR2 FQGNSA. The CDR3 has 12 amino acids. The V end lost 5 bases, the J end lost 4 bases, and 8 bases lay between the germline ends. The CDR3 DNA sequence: TGTGCCAGCAGCCCAAACACCTATGGCTACACCTTC. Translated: CASSPNTYGYTF.

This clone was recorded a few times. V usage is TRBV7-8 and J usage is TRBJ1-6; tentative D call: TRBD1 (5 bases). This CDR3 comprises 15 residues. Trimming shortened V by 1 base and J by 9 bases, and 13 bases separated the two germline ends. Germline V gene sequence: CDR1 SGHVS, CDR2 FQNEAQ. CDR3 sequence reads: CASSLVAGSRSPLHF. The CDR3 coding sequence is TGTGCCAGCAGCTTAGTCGCAGGGAGTCGTTCACCCCTCCACTTT.

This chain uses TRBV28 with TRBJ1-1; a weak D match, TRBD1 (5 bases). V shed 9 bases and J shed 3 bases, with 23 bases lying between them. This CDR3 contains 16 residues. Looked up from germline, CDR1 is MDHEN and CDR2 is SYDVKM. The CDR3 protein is CASRLLRDLDDTEAFF. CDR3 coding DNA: TGTGCCAGTCGATTGCTCCGGGACCTTGACGACACTGAAGCTTTCTTT.

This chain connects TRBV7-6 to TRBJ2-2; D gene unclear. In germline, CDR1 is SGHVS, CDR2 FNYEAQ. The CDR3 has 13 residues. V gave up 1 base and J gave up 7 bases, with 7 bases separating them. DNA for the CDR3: TGTGCCAGCAGCTTAGATGGGCGCGGGGAGCTGTTTTTT. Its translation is CASSLDGRGELFF.

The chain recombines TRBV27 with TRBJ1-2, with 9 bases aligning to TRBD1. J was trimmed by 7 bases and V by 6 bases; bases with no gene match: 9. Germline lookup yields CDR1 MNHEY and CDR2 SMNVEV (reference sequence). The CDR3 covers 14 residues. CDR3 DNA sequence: TGTGCCAGCAGAAACAGCGGGACAGGGTTTGGCTACACCTTC. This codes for CASRNSGTGFGYTF.

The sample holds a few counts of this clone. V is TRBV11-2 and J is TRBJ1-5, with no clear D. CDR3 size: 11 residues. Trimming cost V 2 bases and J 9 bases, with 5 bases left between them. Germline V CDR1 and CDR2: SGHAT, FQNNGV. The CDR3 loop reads CASSLSPPQHF. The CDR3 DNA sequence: TGTGCCAGCAGCTTAAGCCCGCCCCAGCATTTT.

The CDR3 sequence: CASSPGGGRAYEQYF. In DNA, the CDR3 is TGTGCCAGCAGCCCCGGGGGGGGCAGGGCATACGAGCAGTACTTC. This chain uses TRBV5-4 with TRBJ2-7; the match to TRBD2 covers 8 bases. The junction had 10 bases not matched to a gene; V was cut back by 4 bases and J by 4 bases. CDR3 size: 15 residues. CDR1 is SGHNT and CDR2 is YYREEE in the germline V gene (reference sequence).